The text below deals with one T cell receptor (beta chain). In this sample, this clonotype turned up many times. Its binding antigen is unknown. No much larger clone exists at a distance of one base, and base qualities are not known. This sample is part of a study of T cells after yellow fever vaccination (dated by TCRdb to the late 2010s). Background on the whole study: The SMART-Seq v4 Ultra Low Input RNA kit was used to prepare libraries from fractions with low cell numbers. To follow T-cell clones before and after both primary and booster YFV17D yellow fever vaccination, bulk TCR alpha and beta repertoires underwent longitudinal sequencing. Two healthy male donors made up the cohort, one aged 18 to 29 years and the other aged 30 to 39 years. Blood was drawn at multiple timepoints before and after primary and secondary immunization, with bulk PBMC replicates and cell subsets isolated.

TCR cDNA was made using 5'RACE template switching, a step that added a universal primer site and unique molecular identifiers. cDNA synthesis was primed from both the TCR alpha and TCR beta constant segments. Two PCR steps were used to amplify libraries, with sample barcodes and sequencing adapters being added in the second step. Sequencing of libraries was performed on Illumina HiSeq 2500 (2x100 bp) or NovaSeq (2x150 bp). In the paper's pipeline: Demultiplexing of reads and collapsing into UMI consensus sequences were performed with MIGEC, and V(D)J alignment was carried out with MiXCR. Using edgeR on replicate PBMC samples, clonotypes were called vaccine-responding if FDR was below 0.01 and the log2 fold change was above 5 up to day 15. CD4 or CD8 identity was assigned to each bulk clonotype according to whether the clonotype was present at higher abundance in the sequenced CD4 repertoire or the sequenced CD8 repertoire. TCRdb's own reprocessing of the public reads used fastp at Q25 and MiXCR and kept productive beta chains. One record per CDR3 amino acid sequence lists the most common genes and DNA. The V and J calls were not made by the authors but by TCRdb's processing. Here the sample has some 160,000 distinct CDR3 sequences; 6% to 7.5% occur a single time. The ten largest clones take up over 2% of the sample.

The paper's findings and limits, for the study overall: A small fraction of clonotypes appeared in both the CD4 and CD8 compartments, likely as a result of convergent recombination. The study included only a couple of donors, which limits how far the findings can be generalized. After the booster, most clones that had expanded after primary vaccination were detected again (around 97% of CD4 and around 88% of CD8), suggesting broad maintenance of memory. Computational filtering was needed because FACS-sorted repertoires could contain abundant contaminating clonotypes from the bulk population. Compared with the primary T-cell response, the secondary T-cell response was weaker but faster, peaking on day 5 rather than day 15.

From V the trimming removes 0 bases and from J it removes 7 bases, while the gene matches leave 6 bases of the junction unaccounted for. Counted from cysteine to phenylalanine, this CDR3 has 14 amino acids. The read is trimmed to its CDR3 DNA, 42 bases read in frame from base 1. CDR1 and CDR2 (SGHRS, YFSETQ) derive from the germline V gene. The treatment or condition tag for this specimen amounts to: live attenuated yellow fever vaccine strain. A standard Ficoll-Paque protocol was used to isolate PBMCs from peripheral blood. CD4 and CD8 T-cell fractions were isolated with Dynabeads CD4 and CD8 positive selection kits. RNA was extracted with TriZol from bulk PBMCs, CD4 and CD8 fractions, and dextramer-positive and dextramer-negative fractions.

This TCR derives from a man between 18 and 29 years old who received the YFV17D yellow fever vaccine. The starting material was CD4+ T cells sorted from PBMCs, obtained about 5 days after the first yellow fever vaccination. The sequence is built from TRBV5-1 and TRBJ1-2, with TRBD1 identical over 7 junction bases. The CDR3 sequence is CASSLVDRESGYTF. The nucleotide sequence is given as TGCGCCAGCAGCTTGGTCGACAGGGAAAGTGGCTACACCTTC.